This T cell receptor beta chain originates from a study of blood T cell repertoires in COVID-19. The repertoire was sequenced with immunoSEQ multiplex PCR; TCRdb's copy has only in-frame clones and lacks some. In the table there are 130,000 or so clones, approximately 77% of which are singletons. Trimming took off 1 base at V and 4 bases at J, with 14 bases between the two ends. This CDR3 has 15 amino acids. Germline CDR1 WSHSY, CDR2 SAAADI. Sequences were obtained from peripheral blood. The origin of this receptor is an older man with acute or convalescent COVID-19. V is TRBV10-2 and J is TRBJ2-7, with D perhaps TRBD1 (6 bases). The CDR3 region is CASSEFGRGRYEQYF. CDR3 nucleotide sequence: TGCGCCAGCAGTGAGTTCGGCAGGGGCAGGTACGAGCAGTACTTC.